One T cell receptor beta chain is described in this entry. The data originate from a study of blood T cell repertoires in COVID-19. Study-wide background: Spain, Italy and the United States supplied samples that represented acute and convalescent COVID-19.

This CDR3 contains 15 residues. Trimming shortened V by 6 bases and J by 5 bases, and 16 bases separated the two germline ends. CDR1 MDHEN and CDR2 SYDVKM come from the germline V gene. Measured with immunoSEQ multiplex PCR; TCRdb has only the in-frame clones, and not every one. Here the sample spans several thousand clones, 75% to 90% being singletons. V and J are TRBV28 and TRBJ1-4; D remains ambiguous. The sample consisted of peripheral blood. This sequence was found in a man in his sixties with acute or convalescent COVID-19. The CDR3 coding sequence is TGTGCCAGCAGCCTCGCGTCGATATTCAATGAAAAACTGTTTTTT. Translation: CASSLASIFNEKLFF. Variable domain in full (rest from reference TRBV28 and TRBJ1-4): DVKVTQSSRYLVKRTGEKVFLECVQDMDHENMFWYRQDPGLGLRLIYFSYDVKMKEKGDIPEGYSVSREKKERFSLILESASTNQTSMYLCASSLASIFNEKLFFGSGTQLSVL.